This T cell receptor (beta chain) was sequenced for a study of blood T cell repertoires in COVID-19. Study context: The analysed material was cDNA or gDNA that came from T cells, B-cell-depleted T cells, or PBMCs.

CDR1 and CDR2 (germline): LNHDA, SQIVND (reference sequence). The CDR3 contains 15 residues. J was trimmed by 1 base and V by 1 base; bases with no gene match: 0. In the source study's methods: Reference gene primer amplification gave estimated nucleated cell counts. Measured with immunoSEQ multiplex PCR; TCRdb has only the in-frame clones, and not every one. V, J and clone size reflect that table, while D and trimming were determined from the DNA. Here the sample spans roughly 120,000 clones, about 90% being singletons. The J gene is TRBJ2-1, the V gene TRBV19; TRBD2 matches 8 bases. Sequencing was carried out using peripheral blood. The sequence was collected from a woman aged 50 to 65 with active or convalescent COVID-19. The CDR3 DNA sequence: TGTGCCAGTAGTATAGCGGGAGGGTCCTACAATGAGCAGTTCTTC. Residues: CASSIAGGSYNEQFF.